Listed below are T cell receptor beta chains from one sample, sequenced in a study of blood T cell repertoires in COVID-19. Clones were sequenced by immunoSEQ multiplex PCR, and TCRdb holds only the in-frame ones, with some missing. Of about 160,000 clones listed, about 85% are singletons. The material sequenced was peripheral blood. The receptors originated from a man aged 60 to 75 who had recovered from COVID-19. The CDR3 runs from the conserved cysteine through the conserved F or W. A D gene is named only where the DNA matches it firmly. Not all rows give a size; the values are once, few, many and, for expanded clones, a class.

j_call clone_size cdr3_length d_call v_call cdr3_aa cdr3_nt
TRBJ2-1 NA 13 NA TRBV7-9 CASSLERGDEQFF TGTGCCAGCAGCTTGGAGCGCGGGGATGAGCAGTTCTTC
TRBJ1-4 once 17 TRBD1 TRBV7-9 CASSFRDRGRDNEKLFF TGTGCCAGCAGCTTTCGGGACAGGGGGCGGGATAATGAAAAACTGTTTTTT
TRBJ2-6 NA 17 NA TRBV6-4 CASAPTTGRTGANVLTF TGTGCCAGCGCACCAACTACCGGGAGAACTGGGGCCAACGTCCTGACTTTC
TRBJ1-6 NA 13 TRBD1 TRBV5-1 CASRTGDDSPLHF TGCGCCAGTAGGACAGGGGATGATTCACCCCTCCACTTT
TRBJ1-2 NA 14 NA TRBV3-1/TRBV3-2 CASSQGSGNHGYTF TGTGCCAGCAGCCAAGGGTCAGGGAATCATGGCTACACCTTC
TRBJ1-1 NA 13 NA TRBV11-3 CASSLDLRTEAFF TGTGCCAGCAGCTTAGACCTTCGTACTGAAGCTTTCTTT
TRBJ1-2 NA 15 TRBD1 TRBV19 CASSALTGVDYGYTF TGTGCCAGTAGTGCCTTGACAGGGGTGGACTATGGCTACACCTTC
TRBJ1-1 NA 16 TRBD1 TRBV19 CASTPPDRGRVAEAFF TGTGCCAGTACCCCCCCGGACAGGGGGCGAGTAGCTGAAGCTTTCTTT
TRBJ1-2 NA 15 NA TRBV7-3 CASSLSLTGGYGYTF TGTGCCAGCAGCCTATCTTTAACAGGAGGGTATGGCTACACCTTC
TRBJ2-3 NA 14 TRBD2 TRBV10-3 CATRKGGEGDTQYF TGTGCCACCCGTAAAGGCGGGGAGGGAGATACGCAGTATTTT
TRBJ2-5 NA 15 TRBD2 TRBV6-5 CASTGSGGRKETQYF TGTGCCAGCACCGGAAGCGGGGGCCGGAAGGAGACCCAGTACTTC